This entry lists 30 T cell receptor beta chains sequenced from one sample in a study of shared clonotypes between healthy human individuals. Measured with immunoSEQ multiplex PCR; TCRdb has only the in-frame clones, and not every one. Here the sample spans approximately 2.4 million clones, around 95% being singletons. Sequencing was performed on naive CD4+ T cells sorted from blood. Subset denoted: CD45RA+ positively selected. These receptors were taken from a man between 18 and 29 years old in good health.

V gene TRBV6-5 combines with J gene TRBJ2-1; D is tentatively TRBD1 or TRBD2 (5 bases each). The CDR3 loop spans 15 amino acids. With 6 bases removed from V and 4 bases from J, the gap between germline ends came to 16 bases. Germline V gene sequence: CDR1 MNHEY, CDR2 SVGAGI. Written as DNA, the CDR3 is TGTGCCAGCAGGTTCCGGGACGGAACATACAATGAGCAGTTCTTC. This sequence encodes CASRFRDGTYNEQFF.

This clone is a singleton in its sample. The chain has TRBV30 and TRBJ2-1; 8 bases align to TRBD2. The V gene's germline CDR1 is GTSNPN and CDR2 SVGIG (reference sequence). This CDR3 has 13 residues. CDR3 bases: TGTGCGACGGGTAGCGGGGCCTACAATGAGCAGTTCTTC. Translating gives CATGSGAYNEQFF.

The CDR3 reads CASSLEGGWQPQHF. The CDR3 DNA reads TGCGCCAGCAGCTTGGAGGGAGGGTGGCAGCCCCAGCATTTT. The V call is TRBV5-1, the J call TRBJ1-5; D is unclear. Trimming took 0 bases from V and 7 from J, leaving 11 bases between them. The CDR3 spans 14 residues. Looked up from germline, CDR1 is SGHRS and CDR2 is YFSETQ.

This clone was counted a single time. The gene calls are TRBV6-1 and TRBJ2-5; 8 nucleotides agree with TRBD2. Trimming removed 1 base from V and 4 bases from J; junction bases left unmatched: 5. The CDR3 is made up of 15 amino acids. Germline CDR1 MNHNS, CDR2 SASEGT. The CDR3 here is CASSEGPSGSETQYF. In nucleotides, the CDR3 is TGTGCCAGCAGTGAAGGGCCTAGCGGGTCAGAGACCCAGTACTTC.

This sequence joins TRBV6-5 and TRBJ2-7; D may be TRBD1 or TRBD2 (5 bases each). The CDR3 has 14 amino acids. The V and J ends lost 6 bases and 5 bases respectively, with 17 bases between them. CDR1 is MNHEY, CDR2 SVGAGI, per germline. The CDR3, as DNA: TGTGCCAGCAGCCGAAGTGCCAGGGAGCACGAGCAGTACTTC. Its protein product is CASSRSAREHEQYF.

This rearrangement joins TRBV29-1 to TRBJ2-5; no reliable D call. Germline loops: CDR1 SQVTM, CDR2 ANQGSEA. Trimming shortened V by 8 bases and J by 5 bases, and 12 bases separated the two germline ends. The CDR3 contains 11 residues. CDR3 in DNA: TGCAGCCACACCGTAGGGGAGACCCAGTACTTC. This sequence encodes CSHTVGETQYF.

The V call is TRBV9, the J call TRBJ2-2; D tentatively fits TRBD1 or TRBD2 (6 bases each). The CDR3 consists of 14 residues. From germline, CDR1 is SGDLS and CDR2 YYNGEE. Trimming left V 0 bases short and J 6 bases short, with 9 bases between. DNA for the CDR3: TGTGCCAGCAGCGTAGGGGGGGCCCCCGGGGAGCTGTTTTTT. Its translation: CASSVGGAPGELFF.

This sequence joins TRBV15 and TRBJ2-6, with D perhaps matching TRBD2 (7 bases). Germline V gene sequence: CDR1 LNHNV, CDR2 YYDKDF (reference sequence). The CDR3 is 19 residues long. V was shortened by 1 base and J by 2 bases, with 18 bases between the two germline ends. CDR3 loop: CATSRAGGRSEPGANVLTF. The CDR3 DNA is TGTGCCACCAGCAGAGCGGGGGGCAGATCGGAGCCTGGGGCCAACGTCCTGACTTTC.

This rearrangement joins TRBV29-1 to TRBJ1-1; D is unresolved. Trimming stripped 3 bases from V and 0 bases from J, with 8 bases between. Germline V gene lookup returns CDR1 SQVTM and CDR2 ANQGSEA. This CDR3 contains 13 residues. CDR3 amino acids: CSVDGVLNTEAFF. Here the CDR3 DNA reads TGCAGCGTTGATGGGGTATTGAACACTGAAGCTTTCTTT.

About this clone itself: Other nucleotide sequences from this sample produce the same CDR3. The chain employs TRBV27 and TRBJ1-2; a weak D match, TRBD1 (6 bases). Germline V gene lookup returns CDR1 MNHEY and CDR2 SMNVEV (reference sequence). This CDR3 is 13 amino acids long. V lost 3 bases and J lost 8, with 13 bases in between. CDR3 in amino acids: CASSFRQGLGYTF. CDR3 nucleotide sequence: TGTGCCAGCAGTTTCAGGCAGGGGTTGGGCTACACCTTC.

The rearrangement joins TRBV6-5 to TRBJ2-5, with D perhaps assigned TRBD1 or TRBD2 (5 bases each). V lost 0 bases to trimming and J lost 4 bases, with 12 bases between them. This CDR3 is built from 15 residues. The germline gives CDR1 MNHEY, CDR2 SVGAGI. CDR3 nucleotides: TGTGCCAGCAGTTACTCGATCCAGGGACCAGAGACCCAGTACTTC. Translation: CASSYSIQGPETQYF.

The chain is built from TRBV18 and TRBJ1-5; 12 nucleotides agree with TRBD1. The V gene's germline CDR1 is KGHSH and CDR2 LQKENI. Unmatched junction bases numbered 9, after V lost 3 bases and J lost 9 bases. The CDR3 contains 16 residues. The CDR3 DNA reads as TGTGCCAGCTCACCCCCCGGGACAGGGGGCGGGTGGCCCCAGCATTTT. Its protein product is CASSPPGTGGGWPQHF.

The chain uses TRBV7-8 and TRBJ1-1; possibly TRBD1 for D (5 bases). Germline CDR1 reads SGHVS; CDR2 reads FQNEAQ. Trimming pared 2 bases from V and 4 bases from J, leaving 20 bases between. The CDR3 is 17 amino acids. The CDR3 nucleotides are TGTGCCAGCAGCTTAAAAAGGGGCGGGAAGGGGTCCACTGAAGCTTTCTTT. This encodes CASSLKRGGKGSTEAFF.

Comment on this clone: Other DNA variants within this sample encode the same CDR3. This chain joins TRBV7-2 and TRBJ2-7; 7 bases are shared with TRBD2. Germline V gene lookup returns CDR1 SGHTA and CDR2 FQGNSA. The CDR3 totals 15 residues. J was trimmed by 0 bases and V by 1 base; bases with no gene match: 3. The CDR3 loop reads CASSLVGGSSYEQYF. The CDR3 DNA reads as TGTGCCAGCAGCTTAGTAGGCGGGAGCTCCTACGAGCAGTACTTC.

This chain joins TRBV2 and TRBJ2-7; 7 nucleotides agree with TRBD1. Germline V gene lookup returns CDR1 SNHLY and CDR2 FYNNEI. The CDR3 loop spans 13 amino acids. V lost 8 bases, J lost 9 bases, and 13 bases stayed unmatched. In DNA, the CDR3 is TGTGCCAGCGGCGACAGGGCGGGCAGGGGGCAGTACTTC. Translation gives CASGDRAGRGQYF.

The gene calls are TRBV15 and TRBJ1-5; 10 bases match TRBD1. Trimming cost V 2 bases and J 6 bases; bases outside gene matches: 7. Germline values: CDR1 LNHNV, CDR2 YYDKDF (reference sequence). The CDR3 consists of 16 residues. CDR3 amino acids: CATSRMDRGIIQPQHF. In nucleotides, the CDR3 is TGTGCCACCAGCAGAATGGACAGGGGGATTATTCAGCCCCAGCATTTT.

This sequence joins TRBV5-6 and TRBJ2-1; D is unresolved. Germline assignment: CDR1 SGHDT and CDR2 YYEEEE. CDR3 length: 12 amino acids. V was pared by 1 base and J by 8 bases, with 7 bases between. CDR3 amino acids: CASSLLADEQFF. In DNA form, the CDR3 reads TGTGCCAGCAGCTTGCTGGCCGATGAGCAGTTCTTC.

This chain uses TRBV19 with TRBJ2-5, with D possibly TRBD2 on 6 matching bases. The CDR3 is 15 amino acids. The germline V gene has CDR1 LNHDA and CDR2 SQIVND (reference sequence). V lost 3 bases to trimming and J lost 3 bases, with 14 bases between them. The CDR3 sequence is CASSINYWGEETQYF. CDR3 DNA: TGTGCCAGTAGTATTAACTATTGGGGGGAAGAGACCCAGTACTTC.

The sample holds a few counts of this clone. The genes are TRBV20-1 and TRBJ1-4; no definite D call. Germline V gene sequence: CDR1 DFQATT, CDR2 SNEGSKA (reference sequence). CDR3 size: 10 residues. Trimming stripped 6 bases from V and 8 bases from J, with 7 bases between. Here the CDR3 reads CSAPAEKLFF. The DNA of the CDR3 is TGCAGTGCCCCAGCCGAAAAACTGTTTTTT.

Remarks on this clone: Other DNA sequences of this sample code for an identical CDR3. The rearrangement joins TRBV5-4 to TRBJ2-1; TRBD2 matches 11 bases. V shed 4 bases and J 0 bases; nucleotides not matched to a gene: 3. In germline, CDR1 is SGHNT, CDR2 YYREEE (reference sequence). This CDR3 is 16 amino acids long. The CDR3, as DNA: TGTGCCAGCAGCCGAGGACTAGCGGGCTCCTACAATGAGCAGTTCTTC. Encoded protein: CASSRGLAGSYNEQFF.

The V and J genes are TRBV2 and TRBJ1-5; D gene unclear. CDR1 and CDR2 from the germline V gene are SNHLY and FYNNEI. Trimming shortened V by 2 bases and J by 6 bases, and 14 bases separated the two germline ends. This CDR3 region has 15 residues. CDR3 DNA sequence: TGTGCCAGCAGTGAAATGGGCGCAGTGTCTCAGCCCCAGCATTTT. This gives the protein CASSEMGAVSQPQHF.

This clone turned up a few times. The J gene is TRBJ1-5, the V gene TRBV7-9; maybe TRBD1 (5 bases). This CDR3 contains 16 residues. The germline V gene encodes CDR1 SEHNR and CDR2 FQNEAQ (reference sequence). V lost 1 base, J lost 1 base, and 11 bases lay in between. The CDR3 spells CASSLVAGISNQPQHF. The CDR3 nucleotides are TGTGCCAGCAGCTTAGTCGCAGGGATCAGCAATCAGCCCCAGCATTTT.

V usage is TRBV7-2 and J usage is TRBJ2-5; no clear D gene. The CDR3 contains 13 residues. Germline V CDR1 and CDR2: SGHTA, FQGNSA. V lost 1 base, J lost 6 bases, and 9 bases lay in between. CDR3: CASSLDGIQTQYF. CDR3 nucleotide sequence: TGTGCCAGCAGCTTAGATGGGATTCAGACCCAGTACTTC.

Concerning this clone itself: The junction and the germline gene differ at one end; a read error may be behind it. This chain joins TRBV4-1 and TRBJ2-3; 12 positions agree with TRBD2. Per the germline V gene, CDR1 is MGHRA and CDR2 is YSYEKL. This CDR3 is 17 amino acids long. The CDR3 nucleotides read TGCGCCGGCAGCCAAGAATCTAGCGGGGGGGCCGAAGATACGCAGTATTTT. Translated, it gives CAGSQESSGGAEDTQYF.

The CDR3 DNA follows: TGCGCCAGCAGCTTCGGAGGGGGTACCGGGGAGCTGTTTTTT. This gives the protein CASSFGGGTGELFF. The chain joins TRBV5-1 to TRBJ2-2, with D possibly called TRBD1 or TRBD2 (6 bases each). Germline values: CDR1 SGHRS, CDR2 YFSETQ. V lost 2 bases to trimming and J lost 5 bases, with 10 bases between them. CDR3 length equals 14 residues.

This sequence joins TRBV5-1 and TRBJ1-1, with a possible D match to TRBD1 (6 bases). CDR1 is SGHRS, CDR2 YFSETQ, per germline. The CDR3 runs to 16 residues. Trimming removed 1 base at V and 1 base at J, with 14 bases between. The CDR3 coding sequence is TGCGCCAGCAGCTTGCAGGGGCCGGCGGCGAACACTGAAGCTTTCTTT. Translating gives CASSLQGPAANTEAFF.

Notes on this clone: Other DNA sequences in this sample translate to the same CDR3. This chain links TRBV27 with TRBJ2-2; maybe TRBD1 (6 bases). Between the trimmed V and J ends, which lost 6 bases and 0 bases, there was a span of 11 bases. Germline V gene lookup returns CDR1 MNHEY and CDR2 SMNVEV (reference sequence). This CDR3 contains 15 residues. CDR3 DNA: TGTGCCAGCAGCTTGGGGGCCGCGAACACCGGGGAGCTGTTTTTT. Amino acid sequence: CASSLGAANTGELFF.

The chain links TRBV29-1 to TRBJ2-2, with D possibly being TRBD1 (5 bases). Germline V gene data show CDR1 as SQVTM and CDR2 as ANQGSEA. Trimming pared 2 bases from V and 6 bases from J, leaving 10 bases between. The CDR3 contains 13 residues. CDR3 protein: CSVETSRAGELFF. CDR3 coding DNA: TGCAGCGTTGAAACAAGCAGGGCCGGGGAGCTGTTTTTT.

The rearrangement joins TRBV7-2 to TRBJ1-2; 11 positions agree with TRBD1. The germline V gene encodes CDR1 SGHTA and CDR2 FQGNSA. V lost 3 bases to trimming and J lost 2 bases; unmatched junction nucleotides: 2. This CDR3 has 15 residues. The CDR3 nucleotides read TGTGCCAGCAGCTTCGGGACAGGGGGGAACTATGGCTACACCTTC. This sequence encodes CASSFGTGGNYGYTF.

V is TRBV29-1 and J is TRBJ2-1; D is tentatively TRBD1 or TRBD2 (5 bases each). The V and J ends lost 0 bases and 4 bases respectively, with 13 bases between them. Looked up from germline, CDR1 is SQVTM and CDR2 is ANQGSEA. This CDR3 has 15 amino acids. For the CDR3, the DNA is TGCAGCGTTGAAGAGTTCGGGACCGTGTACAATGAGCAGTTCTTC. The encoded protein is CSVEEFGTVYNEQFF.